This TCR beta chain was recovered during a study of T cells in localized non-small cell lung cancer. Findings of the study overall: For the top 100 tumor clones, a median about 62 also appeared in adjacent lung. Without multi-region sequencing, intratumor heterogeneity could not be excluded. Of the tissues analyzed, uninvolved adjacent lung showed maximal T cell clonality, greater than tumor.

V gave up 1 base and J gave up 11 bases, with 17 bases separating them. The germline CDR1 and CDR2 sequences are SGHTA and FQGNSA. This CDR3 comprises 14 residues. Comments on this clone: Antigen: not known.

Sequencing was performed with immunoSEQ multiplex PCR; in TCRdb, only in-frame clones are kept and a portion is missing. The sample consists of around 20,000 clones, 91% of them appearing once. Sequenced here: peripheral blood, sampled before any cancer treatment. The TCR was taken from a woman aged 40-75 years with stage I lung adenocarcinoma. This chain connects TRBV7-2 to TRBJ1-1; TRBD1 is a possible D gene (6 bases). CDR3 region: CASSLEWAGEVAFF. Here the CDR3 DNA reads TGTGCCAGCAGCTTAGAATGGGCAGGGGAGGTTGCTTTCTTT.